This T cell receptor beta chain was sequenced in a study of identifying expanded T cells in peripheral blood. Here immunoSEQ multiplex PCR was the method, and the copy in TCRdb shows in-frame clones only, minus some. The sample consists of some 54,000 clones, less than 85% of them appearing once. This CDR3 contains 16 residues. The V segment lost 0 bases and the J segment 3 bases; nucleotides outside the gene matches: 5. The germline gives CDR1 SGHRS, CDR2 YFSETQ. The clonotype comes from a person aged 18 to 70 in good health. V gene TRBV5-1 combines with J gene TRBJ1-4, with 7 bases fitting TRBD1. The material sequenced was blood. This CDR3 reads CASSLGGRGANEKLFF. DNA of the CDR3: TGCGCCAGCAGCTTGGGTGGCAGGGGGGCTAATGAAAAACTGTTTTTT.